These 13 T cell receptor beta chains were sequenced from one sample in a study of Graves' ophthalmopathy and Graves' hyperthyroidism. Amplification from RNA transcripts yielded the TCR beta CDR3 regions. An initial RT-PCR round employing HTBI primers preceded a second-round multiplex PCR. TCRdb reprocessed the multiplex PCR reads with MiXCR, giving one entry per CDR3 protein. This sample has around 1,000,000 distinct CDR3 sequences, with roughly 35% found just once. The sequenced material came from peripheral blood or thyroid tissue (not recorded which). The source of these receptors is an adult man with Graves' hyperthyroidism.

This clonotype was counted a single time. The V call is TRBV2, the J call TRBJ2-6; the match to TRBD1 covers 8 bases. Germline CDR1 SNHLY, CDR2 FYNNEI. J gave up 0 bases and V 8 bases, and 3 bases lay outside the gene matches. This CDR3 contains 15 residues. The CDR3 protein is CASRDRPSGANVLTF. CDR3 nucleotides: TGTGCCAGCCGGGACAGGCCCTCTGGGGCCAACGTCCTGACTTTC.

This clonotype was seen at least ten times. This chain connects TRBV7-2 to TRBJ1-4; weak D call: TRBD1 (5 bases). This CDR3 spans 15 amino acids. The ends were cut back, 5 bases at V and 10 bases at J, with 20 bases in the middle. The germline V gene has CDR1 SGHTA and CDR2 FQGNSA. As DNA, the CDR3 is TGTGCCAGCAGCCAACAAGGGAGGGGTCGGGGAAAACTGTTTTTT. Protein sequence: CASSQQGRGRGKLFF. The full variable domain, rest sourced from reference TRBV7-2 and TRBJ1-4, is GAGVSQSPSNKVTEKGKDVELRCDPISGHTALYWYRQSLGQGLEFLIYFQGNSAPDKSGLPSDRFSAERTGGSVSTLTIQRTQQEDSAVYLCASSQQGRGRGKLFFGSGTQLSVL.

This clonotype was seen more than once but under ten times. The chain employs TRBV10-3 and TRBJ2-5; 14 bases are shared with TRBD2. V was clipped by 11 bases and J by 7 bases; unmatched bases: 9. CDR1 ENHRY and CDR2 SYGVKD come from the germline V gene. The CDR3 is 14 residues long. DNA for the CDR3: TGTGCCGTTGGACTAGCGGGAGGCCCCGGGACCCAGTACTTC. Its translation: CAVGLAGGPGTQYF.

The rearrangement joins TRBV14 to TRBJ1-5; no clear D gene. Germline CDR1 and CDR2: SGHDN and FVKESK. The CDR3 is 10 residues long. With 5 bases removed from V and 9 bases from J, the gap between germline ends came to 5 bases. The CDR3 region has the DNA TGTGCCAGCAGCAATTCGCCCCAGCATTTT. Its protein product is CASSNSPQHF.

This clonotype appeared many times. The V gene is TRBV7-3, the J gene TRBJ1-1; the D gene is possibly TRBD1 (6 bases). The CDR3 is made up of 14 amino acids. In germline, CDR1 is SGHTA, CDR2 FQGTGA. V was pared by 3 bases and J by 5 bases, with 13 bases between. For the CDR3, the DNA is TGTGCCAGCAGCTTGGCCAGCACAGGGACTGAAGCTTTCTTT. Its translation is CASSLASTGTEAFF.

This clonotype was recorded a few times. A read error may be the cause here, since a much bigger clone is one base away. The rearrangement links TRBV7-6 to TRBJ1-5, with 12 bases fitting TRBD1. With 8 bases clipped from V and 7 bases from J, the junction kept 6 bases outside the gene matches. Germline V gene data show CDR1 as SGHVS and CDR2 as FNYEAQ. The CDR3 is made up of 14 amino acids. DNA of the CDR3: TGTGCCAGCGGCCGGGACAGGGGGCTGCAGCCCCAGCATTTT. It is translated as CASGRDRGLQPQHF.

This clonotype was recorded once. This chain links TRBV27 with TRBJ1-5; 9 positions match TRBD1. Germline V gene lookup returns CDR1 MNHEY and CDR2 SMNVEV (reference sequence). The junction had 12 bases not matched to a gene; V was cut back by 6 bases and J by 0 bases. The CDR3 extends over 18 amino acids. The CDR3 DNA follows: TGTGCCAGCAGCCGAACCGGGACAGGGTCTTATAGCAATCAGCCCCAGCATTTT. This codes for CASSRTGTGSYSNQPQHF.

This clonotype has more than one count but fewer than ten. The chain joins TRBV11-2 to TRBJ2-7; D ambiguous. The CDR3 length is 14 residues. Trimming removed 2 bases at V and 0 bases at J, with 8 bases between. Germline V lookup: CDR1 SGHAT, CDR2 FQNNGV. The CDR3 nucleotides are TGTGCCAGCAGCTTATTCAGGCTCTCCTACGAGCAGTACTTC. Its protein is CASSLFRLSYEQYF.

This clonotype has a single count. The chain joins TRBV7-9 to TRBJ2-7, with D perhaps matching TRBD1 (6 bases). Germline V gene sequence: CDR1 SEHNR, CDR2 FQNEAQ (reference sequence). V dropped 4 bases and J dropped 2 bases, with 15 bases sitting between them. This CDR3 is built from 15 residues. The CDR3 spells CASSSAQGSAYEQYF. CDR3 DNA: TGTGCCAGCAGCTCAGCCCAGGGGAGTGCCTACGAGCAGTACTTC. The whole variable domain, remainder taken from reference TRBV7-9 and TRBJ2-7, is DTGVSQNPRHKITKRGQNVTFRCDPISEHNRLYWYRQTLGQGPEFLTYFQNEAQLEKSRLLSDRFSAERPKGSFSTLEIQRTEQGDSAMYLCASSSAQGSAYEQYFGPGTRLTVT.

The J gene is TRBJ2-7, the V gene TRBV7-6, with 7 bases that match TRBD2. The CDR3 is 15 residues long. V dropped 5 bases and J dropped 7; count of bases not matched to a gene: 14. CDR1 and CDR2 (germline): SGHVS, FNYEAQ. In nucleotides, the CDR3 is TGTGCCAGCAGCGAAAGGTGGCTAGCGGCATGGGAGCAGTACTTC. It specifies CASSERWLAAWEQYF.

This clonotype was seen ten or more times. This CDR3 reads CASSQGPGQQETQYF. The CDR3 DNA is TGTGCCAGCAGCCAAGGACCGGGACAGCAAGAGACCCAGTACTTC. The chain recombines TRBV14 with TRBJ2-5; TRBD1 agrees at 7 bases. This CDR3 has 15 residues. J lost 2 bases, V lost 1 base, and 4 bases had no gene match. CDR1 is SGHDN and CDR2 is FVKESK in the germline V gene.

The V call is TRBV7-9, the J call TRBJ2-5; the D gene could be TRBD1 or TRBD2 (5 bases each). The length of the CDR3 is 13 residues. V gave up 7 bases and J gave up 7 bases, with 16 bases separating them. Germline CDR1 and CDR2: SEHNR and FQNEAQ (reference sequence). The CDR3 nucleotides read TGTGCCAGCACGGGACCACCGAAGCGGACCCAGTACTTC. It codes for CASTGPPKRTQYF.

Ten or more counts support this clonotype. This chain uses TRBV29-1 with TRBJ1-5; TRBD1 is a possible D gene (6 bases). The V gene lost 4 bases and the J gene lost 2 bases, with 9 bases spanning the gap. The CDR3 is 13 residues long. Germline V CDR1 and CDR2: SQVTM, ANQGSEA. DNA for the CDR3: TGCAGCGTTGGGGGGGCCGGCAATCAGCCCCAGCATTTT. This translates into CSVGGAGNQPQHF. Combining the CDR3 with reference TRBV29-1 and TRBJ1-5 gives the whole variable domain SAVISQKPSRDICQRGTSLTIQCQVDSQVTMMFWYRQQPGQSLTLIATANQGSEATYESGFVIDKFPISRPNLTFSTLTVSNMSPEDSSIYLCSVGGAGNQPQHFGDGTRLSIL.